A single sample is the source of the 14 T cell receptor beta chains below, sequenced in a study of vaccination and CD4 T cells after COVID-19. Sample treatment: approximately nine-day PBMC culture with coronavirus spike peptide pools or control peptides (ViraFEST assay). No antigen has been assigned to these receptors. Cultured CD4+ T cell DNA was sequenced using the Oncomine TCR Beta short-read assay. MiXCR, applied by TCRdb to the PCR reads, yields one record per CDR3 protein. The sample has under 20,000 distinct CDR3 sequences, about 51% seen once; the top ten hold about 20%. The sequences come from CD4+ T cells from blood, cultured in vitro, collected before SARS-CoV-2 vaccination. These receptor sequences come from a human donor who had recovered from COVID-19.

This clonotype was found once. The rearrangement uses TRBV6-5 and TRBJ2-5, with D uncertain. Deletions cut 0 bases from V and 3 bases from J, with 5 bases between. Germline loops: CDR1 MNHEY, CDR2 SVGAGI. This CDR3 contains 13 residues. CDR3 nucleotides: TGTGCCAGCAGTTACTCCACTAAAGAGACCCAGTACTTC. It yields the protein CASSYSTKETQYF.

The chain has TRBV9 and TRBJ2-5; D perhaps matches TRBD2 (6 bases). V was shortened by 7 bases and J by 5 bases, with 18 bases between the two germline ends. Per germline, CDR1 SGDLS and CDR2 YYNGEE. CDR3 length: 14 residues. In nucleotides, the CDR3 is TGTGCCAGCGGAAGGGCGGGGCCGGGGGAGACCCAGTACTTC. It is translated as CASGRAGPGETQYF.

This chain joins TRBV7-9 and TRBJ1-3, with TRBD1 as a possible D gene (6 bases). Germline CDR1 SEHNR, CDR2 FQNEAQ (reference sequence). CDR3 length equals 14 residues. The V and J ends lost 11 bases and 0 bases respectively, with 14 bases between them. This CDR3 is CAHRQGPSGNTIYF. For the CDR3, the DNA is TGTGCCCACCGCCAGGGGCCCTCTGGAAACACCATATATTTT.

The rearrangement joins TRBV19 to TRBJ2-5, with TRBD2 identical over 7 bases. The germline V gene has CDR1 LNHDA and CDR2 SQIVND (reference sequence). After removal of 7 bases from V and 5 bases from J, the junction contained 10 bases not matched to a gene. This CDR3 spans 14 amino acids. This CDR3 is CASMSRGTMETQYF. Written as DNA, the CDR3 is TGTGCCAGTATGTCTCGAGGGACTATGGAGACCCAGTACTTC. The whole variable domain, remainder taken from reference TRBV19 and TRBJ2-5, is DGGITQSPKYLFRKEGQNVTLSCEQNLNHDAMYWYRQDPGQGLRLIYYSQIVNDFQKGDIAEGYSVSREKKESFPLTVTSAQKNPTAFYLCASMSRGTMETQYFGPGTRLLVL.

V gene TRBV10-3 combines with J gene TRBJ1-5; D is possibly TRBD1 (5 bases). V shed 3 bases and J shed 2 bases, with 8 bases lying between them. This CDR3 is 14 amino acids long. Per germline, CDR1 ENHRY and CDR2 SYGVKD. This chain's CDR3 is CAISETTGNQPQHF. CDR3 nucleotides: TGTGCCATCAGTGAAACGACAGGCAATCAGCCCCAGCATTTT.

V and J are TRBV6-2 or TRBV6-3 and TRBJ1-2; perhaps TRBD1 as D (6 bases). CDR1 and CDR2 from the germline V gene are MNHEY and SVGEGT. The CDR3 runs to 12 residues. V was cut by 5 bases and J by 10 bases, with 14 bases left in between. The CDR3 region is CASSDPPGAYTF. The CDR3 coding sequence is TGTGCCAGCAGTGACCCCCCAGGGGCCTACACCTTC.

This clonotype was detected a few times. The chain couples TRBV20-1 to TRBJ1-3, with D maybe TRBD1 (5 bases). Germline V gene lookup returns CDR1 DFQATT and CDR2 SNEGSKA (reference sequence). CDR3 length equals 13 residues. Trimming removed 6 bases at V and 1 base at J, with 10 bases between. Here the CDR3 reads CSAPGGSGNTIYF. The CDR3 nucleotides read TGCAGTGCCCCGGGGGGTTCTGGAAACACCATATATTTT.

This clonotype appeared once. The gene calls are TRBV20-1 and TRBJ2-3; 9 bases agree with TRBD2. J gave up 1 base and V 5 bases, and 7 bases lay outside the gene matches. The germline V gene has CDR1 DFQATT and CDR2 SNEGSKA (reference sequence). The length of the CDR3 is 15 residues. CDR3 amino acids: CSADSSGMGTDTQYF. The CDR3 DNA reads as TGCAGTGCTGACTCTAGCGGGATGGGCACAGATACGCAGTATTTT.

This clonotype has only one observation. The CDR3 sequence is CASSTGDSEQYF. The CDR3, as DNA: TGTGCCAGCAGTACAGGGGATTCCGAGCAGTACTTC. The chain uses TRBV6-1 and TRBJ2-7; 7 nucleotides align to TRBD1. Looked up from germline, CDR1 is MNHNS and CDR2 is SASEGT. V gave up 5 bases and J gave up 6 bases; unmatched junction bases: 4. This CDR3 has 12 residues.

This clonotype appeared once. The chain has TRBV28 and TRBJ2-3, with 9 positions matching TRBD2. CDR1 and CDR2 from the germline V gene are MDHEN and SYDVKM. This CDR3 is 17 amino acids long. V shed 5 bases, J shed 0 bases, and the junction held 9 bases outside the gene matches. The CDR3 DNA sequence: TGTGCCAGCAGTCCATTAGCGGGAGTAGTTAGCACAGATACGCAGTATTTT. Its translation is CASSPLAGVVSTDTQYF.

This clonotype was seen only a few times. V and J are TRBV20-1 and TRBJ2-2; tentatively, D is TRBD1 (6 bases). Between the trimmed V and J ends, which lost 5 bases and 3 bases, there was a span of 13 bases. The germline V gene has CDR1 DFQATT and CDR2 SNEGSKA (reference sequence). This CDR3 spans 14 amino acids. As DNA, the CDR3 is TGCAGTGCTTTGTCGGACAGAGACACCGGGGAGCTGTTTTTT. Translated, it gives CSALSDRDTGELFF.

This sequence joins TRBV28 and TRBJ1-2; 7 nucleotides align to TRBD1. The CDR3 is 12 residues long. CDR1 is MDHEN, CDR2 SYDVKM, per germline. The junction had 5 bases not matched to a gene; V was cut back by 5 bases and J by 8 bases. This CDR3 reads CASSQTGTGYTF. Here the CDR3 DNA reads TGTGCCAGCAGTCAGACAGGGACGGGCTACACCTTC.

This clonotype appeared a few times. The chain uses TRBV7-9 and TRBJ2-7; tentative D call: TRBD2 (6 bases). The germline CDR1 and CDR2 sequences are SEHNR and FQNEAQ (reference sequence). The length of the CDR3 is 12 residues. The V gene lost 5 bases and the J gene lost 6 bases, with 11 bases spanning the gap. The CDR3 sequence: CASSLRGGEQYF. In nucleotides, the CDR3 is TGTGCCAGCAGCCTGCGGGGCGGCGAGCAGTACTTC.

The table lists this clonotype with a few counts. The chain has TRBV28 and TRBJ2-2, with TRBD2 identical over 12 bases. This CDR3 is built from 16 residues. In germline, CDR1 is MDHEN, CDR2 SYDVKM. J was trimmed by 4 bases and V by 6 bases; bases with no gene match: 6. The CDR3 bases are TGTGCCAGCAGGAGACTAGCGGGAGACGCCACCGGGGAGCTGTTTTTT. This encodes CASRRLAGDATGELFF.